These 8 T cell receptor beta chains share one sample of origin, sequenced in a study of shared clonotypes between healthy human individuals. The method was immunoSEQ multiplex PCR; TCRdb's version includes in-frame clones alone and lacks a portion of them. The sample yields 2 million to 2.5 million clones, roughly 92% seen once. The sequenced sample was naive CD4+ T cells from PBMCs. The subset is: CD45RA+ positively selected. The receptors were sampled from a man in his late teens or twenties in good health. Some clones in this sample may be carry-over from other donors' samples.

V gene TRBV5-4 combines with J gene TRBJ1-5; TRBD1 matches 7 bases. Germline V gene lookup returns CDR1 SGHNT and CDR2 YYREEE (reference sequence). V gave up 4 bases and J gave up 2 bases; unmatched junction bases: 6. There are 15 residues in the CDR3. The CDR3: CASSPEQGRNQPQHF. CDR3 DNA sequence: TGTGCCAGCAGCCCGGAACAGGGGCGCAATCAGCCCCAGCATTTT.

The chain links TRBV7-8 to TRBJ2-1, with 7 bases lining up with TRBD2. CDR1 SGHVS and CDR2 FQNEAQ come from the germline V gene. This CDR3 contains 17 residues. The V and J ends lost 5 bases and 8 bases, in that order; junction bases with no gene match: 18. Here the CDR3 DNA reads TGTGCCAGCAGCCGTACCGGTCGGGGGAGGGCTGTCTATGAGCAGTTCTTC. This sequence encodes CASSRTGRGRAVYEQFF.

J is TRBJ2-1 and V is TRBV2; no definite D call. Trimming removed 7 bases from V and 0 bases from J, with 13 bases in between. Germline CDR1 is SNHLY and CDR2 is FYNNEI. CDR3 length: 15 amino acids. The CDR3 loop reads CASKVEPLSYNEQFF. The DNA for the CDR3 is TGTGCCAGCAAGGTTGAGCCCCTCTCCTACAATGAGCAGTTCTTC.

This chain connects TRBV27 to TRBJ2-1, with D unclear. CDR1 is MNHEY and CDR2 is SMNVEV in the germline V gene (reference sequence). Trimming cost V 0 bases and J 13 bases, with 13 bases left between them. This CDR3 has 13 residues. The chain's CDR3 is CASSLSPLSSQFF. The CDR3 DNA reads TGTGCCAGCAGTTTATCCCCTCTGTCGTCTCAGTTCTTC.

The chain employs TRBV27 and TRBJ2-1, with 13 bases matching TRBD2. The V gene's germline CDR1 is MNHEY and CDR2 SMNVEV (reference sequence). The length of the CDR3 is 16 residues. V trimming: 3 bases; J trimming: 7 bases; junction bases outside the gene matches: 6. CDR3 sequence reads: CASSFHGTSGKNEQFF. In DNA form, the CDR3 reads TGTGCCAGCAGTTTCCACGGGACTAGCGGGAAGAATGAGCAGTTCTTC.

This clone was recorded a few times. The chain employs TRBV4-1 and TRBJ2-2; D may be TRBD1 (6 bases). Trimming took 0 bases from V and 4 from J, leaving 9 bases between them. The CDR3 sequence is 15 residues long. Looked up from germline, CDR1 is MGHRA and CDR2 is YSYEKL. The CDR3 loop reads CASSQETGPTGELFF. The CDR3 DNA sequence: TGCGCCAGCAGCCAAGAGACAGGCCCCACCGGGGAGCTGTTTTTT.

This clone occurred once. The chain carries TRBV4-2 and TRBJ2-7, with D maybe TRBD2 (5 bases). CDR3 length equals 16 residues. V lost 2 bases and J 3 bases, leaving 17 bases between the germline ends. Germline values: CDR1 LGHNA, CDR2 YNFKEQ. Here the CDR3 DNA reads TGTGCCAGCAGCCAAAGGTTTGGCGGAGCGGACTACGAGCAGTACTTC. Translation: CASSQRFGGADYEQYF.

CDR3 sequence reads: CACWDLANYGYTF. CDR3 nucleotides: TGTGCCTGTTGGGACTTAGCTAACTATGGCTACACCTTC. The chain couples TRBV30 to TRBJ1-2; tentative D call: TRBD1 (5 bases). The CDR3 loop spans 13 amino acids. The germline V gene has CDR1 GTSNPN and CDR2 SVGIG (reference sequence). V gave up 6 bases and J gave up 0 bases, with 11 bases separating them.